This T cell receptor beta chain was sequenced during a study of T cell responses to AZD1222 COVID-19 vaccine. Notes on the study in general: The study identified only five to seven AZD1222 recipients as seropositive at baseline.

Trimming removed 3 bases at V and 7 bases at J, with 8 bases between. The CDR3 runs 12 residues. Germline V CDR1 and CDR2: KGHDR, SFDVKD. On this clone itself: Antigen: not known.

Libraries were prepared by immunoSEQ multiplex PCR; TCRdb keeps only in-frame clonotypes and omits some of them. The sample consists of roughly 130,000 clones, roughly 87% of them appearing once. This specimen was peripheral blood, taken on day 0 of AZD1222 vaccination. The TCR sequence derives from an adult in good health. The chain links TRBV24-1 to TRBJ1-2; no firm D call. CDR3 in amino acids: CATSDPRAGYTF. CDR3 coding DNA: TGTGCCACCAGTGATCCCCGGGCTGGCTACACCTTC.